Sequencing of this TCR beta chain was carried out in a study of blood T cell repertoires in COVID-19. Study context: Specimens from acute and convalescent COVID-19 originated in the United States, Italy and Spain.

Profiling relied on immunoSEQ multiplex PCR, and the TCRdb table lists in-frame clones only, not all of them. The table includes a few hundred thousand clones, approximately 86% detected once. Between the trimmed V and J ends, which lost 4 bases and 3 bases, there was a span of 12 bases. Germline assignment: CDR1 WNHNN and CDR2 SYGVQD (reference sequence). The CDR3 runs 14 residues. This TCR came from a woman aged 70-85 years with active or convalescent COVID-19. Specimen: peripheral blood. The chain combines TRBV10-1 with TRBJ1-1; D may be TRBD1 (5 bases). The CDR3 nucleotides read TGCGCCAGCAGTGGGGGGGAGAGGGACACTGAAGCTTTCTTT. Translating it yields CASSGGERDTEAFF.